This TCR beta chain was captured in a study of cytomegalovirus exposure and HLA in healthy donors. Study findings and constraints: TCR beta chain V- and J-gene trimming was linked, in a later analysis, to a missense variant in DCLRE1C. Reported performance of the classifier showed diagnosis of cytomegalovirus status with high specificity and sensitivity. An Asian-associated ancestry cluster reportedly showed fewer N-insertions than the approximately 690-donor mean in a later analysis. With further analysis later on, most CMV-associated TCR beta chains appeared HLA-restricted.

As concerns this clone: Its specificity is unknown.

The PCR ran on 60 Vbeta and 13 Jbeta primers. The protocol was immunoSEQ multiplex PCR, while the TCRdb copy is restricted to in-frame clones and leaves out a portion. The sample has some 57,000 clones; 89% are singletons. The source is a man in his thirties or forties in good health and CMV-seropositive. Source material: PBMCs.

The CDR3 loop reads CASSPGTQSNYGYTF. The CDR3 region has the DNA TGTGCCAGCAGTCCCGGGACACAATCTAACTATGGCTACACCTTC. The V and J genes are TRBV28 and TRBJ1-2; a possible D gene is TRBD1 (6 bases). Germline CDR1 MDHEN, CDR2 SYDVKM. Trimming pared 5 bases from V and 0 bases from J, leaving 13 bases between. The CDR3 is 15 residues long.